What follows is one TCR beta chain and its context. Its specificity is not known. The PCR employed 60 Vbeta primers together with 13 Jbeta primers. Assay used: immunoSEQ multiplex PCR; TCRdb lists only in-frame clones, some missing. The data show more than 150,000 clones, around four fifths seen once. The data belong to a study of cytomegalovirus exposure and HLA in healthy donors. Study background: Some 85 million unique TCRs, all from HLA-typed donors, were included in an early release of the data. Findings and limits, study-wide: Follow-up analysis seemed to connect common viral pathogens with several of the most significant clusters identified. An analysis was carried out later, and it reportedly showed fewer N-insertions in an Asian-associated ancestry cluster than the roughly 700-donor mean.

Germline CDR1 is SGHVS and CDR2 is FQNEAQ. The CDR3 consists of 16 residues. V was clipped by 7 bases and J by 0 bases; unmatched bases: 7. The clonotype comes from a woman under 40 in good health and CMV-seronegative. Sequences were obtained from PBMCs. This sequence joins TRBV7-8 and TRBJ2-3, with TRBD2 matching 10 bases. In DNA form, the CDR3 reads TGTGCCAGCACCACAGTAGCGGGGGGAAGCACAGATACGCAGTATTTT. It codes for CASTTVAGGSTDTQYF.